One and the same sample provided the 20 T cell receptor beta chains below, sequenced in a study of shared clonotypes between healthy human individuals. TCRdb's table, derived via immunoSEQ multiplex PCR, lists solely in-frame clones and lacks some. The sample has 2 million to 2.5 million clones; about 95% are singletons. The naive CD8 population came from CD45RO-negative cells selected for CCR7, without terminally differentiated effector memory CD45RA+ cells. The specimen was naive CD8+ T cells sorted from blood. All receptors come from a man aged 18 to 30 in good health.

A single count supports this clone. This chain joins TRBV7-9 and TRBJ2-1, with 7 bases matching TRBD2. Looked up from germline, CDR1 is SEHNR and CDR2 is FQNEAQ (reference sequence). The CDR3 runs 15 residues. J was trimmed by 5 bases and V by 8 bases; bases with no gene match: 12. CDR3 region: CASDVGGGGNNEQFF. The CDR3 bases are TGTGCCAGCGATGTGGGTGGCGGGGGAAACAATGAGCAGTTCTTC.

The CDR3 DNA follows: TGTGCCAGCACCGACTATAGCTCTGGGGCCAACGTCCTGACTTTC. Encoded protein: CASTDYSSGANVLTF. The rearrangement joins TRBV28 to TRBJ2-6; D might be TRBD2 (5 bases). Germline CDR1 is MDHEN and CDR2 is SYDVKM. V lost 7 bases and J 0 bases, leaving 10 bases between the germline ends. The CDR3 extends over 15 amino acids.

The CDR3 sequence: CASSAGQKENEKLFF. Written as DNA, the CDR3 is TGTGCCAGCAGCGCCGGCCAGAAAGAGAATGAAAAACTGTTTTTT. The chain carries TRBV9 and TRBJ1-4; no firm D call. V dropped 3 bases and J dropped 5 bases, with 14 bases sitting between them. The CDR3 is 15 amino acids. In germline, CDR1 is SGDLS, CDR2 YYNGEE.

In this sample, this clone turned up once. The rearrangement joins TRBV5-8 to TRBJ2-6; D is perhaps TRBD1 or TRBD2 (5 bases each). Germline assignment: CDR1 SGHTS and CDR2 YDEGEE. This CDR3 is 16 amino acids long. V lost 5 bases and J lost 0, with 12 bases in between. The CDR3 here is CASRGTASSGANVLTF. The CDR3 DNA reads TGTGCCAGCAGAGGGACGGCGAGCTCTGGGGCCAACGTCCTGACTTTC.

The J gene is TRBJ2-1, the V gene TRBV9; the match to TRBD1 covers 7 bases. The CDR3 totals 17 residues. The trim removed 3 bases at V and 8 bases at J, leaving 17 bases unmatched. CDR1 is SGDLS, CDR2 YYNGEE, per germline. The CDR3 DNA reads TGTGCCAGCAGCGCAGATAAACAGGGGCAGTTAATGGATGAGCAGTTCTTC. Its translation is CASSADKQGQLMDEQFF.

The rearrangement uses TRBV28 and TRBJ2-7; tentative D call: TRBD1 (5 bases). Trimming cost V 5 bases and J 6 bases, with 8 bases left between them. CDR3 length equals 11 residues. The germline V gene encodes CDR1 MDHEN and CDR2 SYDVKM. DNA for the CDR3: TGTGCCAGCAGTGCGACAGTCGAGCAGTACTTC. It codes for CASSATVEQYF.

The CDR3 loop is CASSETGTEAFF. CDR3 sequence (DNA): TGTGCCAGCAGCGAGACGGGCACTGAAGCTTTCTTT. The rearrangement links TRBV7-6 to TRBJ1-1; D unresolved. The CDR3 length is 12 residues. V was clipped by 5 bases and J by 4 bases, with 8 bases between them. Germline CDR1 is SGHVS and CDR2 is FNYEAQ.

In nucleotides, the CDR3 is TGTGCCAGCAGCTTTTACGGACGAAGTAAGGATGAAGCTTTCTTT. Protein product: CASSFYGRSKDEAFF. The V and J genes are TRBV7-8 and TRBJ1-1; D not certain. There are 15 residues in the CDR3. The V and J ends lost 3 bases and 7 bases respectively, with 18 bases between them. In germline, CDR1 is SGHVS, CDR2 FQNEAQ.

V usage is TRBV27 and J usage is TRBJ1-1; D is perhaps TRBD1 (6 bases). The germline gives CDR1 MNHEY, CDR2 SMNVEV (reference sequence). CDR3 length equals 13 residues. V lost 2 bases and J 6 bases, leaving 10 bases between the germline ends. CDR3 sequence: CASSLRGAAEAFF. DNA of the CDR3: TGTGCCAGCAGTTTACGGGGGGCGGCTGAAGCTTTCTTT.

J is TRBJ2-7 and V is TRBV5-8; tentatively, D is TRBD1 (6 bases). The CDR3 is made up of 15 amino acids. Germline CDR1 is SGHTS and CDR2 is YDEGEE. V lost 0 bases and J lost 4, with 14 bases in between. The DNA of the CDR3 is TGTGCCAGCAGCTTGGGTTGGGGGCAGGAGTACGAGCAGTACTTC. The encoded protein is CASSLGWGQEYEQYF.

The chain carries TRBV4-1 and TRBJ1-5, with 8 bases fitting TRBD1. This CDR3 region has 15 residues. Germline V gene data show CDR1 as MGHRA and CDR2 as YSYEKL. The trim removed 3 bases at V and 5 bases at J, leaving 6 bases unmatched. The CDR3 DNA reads TGCGCCAGCAGCCAGGACAGGGTAGGGTATCAGCCCCAGCATTTT. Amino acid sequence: CASSQDRVGYQPQHF.

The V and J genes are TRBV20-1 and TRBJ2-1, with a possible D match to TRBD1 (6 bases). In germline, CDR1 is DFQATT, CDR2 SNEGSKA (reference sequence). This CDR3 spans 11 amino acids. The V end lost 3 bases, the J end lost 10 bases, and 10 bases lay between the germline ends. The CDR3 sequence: CSARDSWEQFF. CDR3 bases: TGCAGTGCTAGGGACAGCTGGGAGCAGTTCTTC.

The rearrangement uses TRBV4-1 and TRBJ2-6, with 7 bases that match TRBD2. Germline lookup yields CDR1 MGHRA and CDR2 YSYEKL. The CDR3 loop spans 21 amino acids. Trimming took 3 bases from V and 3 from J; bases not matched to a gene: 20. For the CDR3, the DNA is TGCGCCAGCAGCCATCCCGCCCGGGGGAGGGATAGGTCTATTGGGGCCAACGTCCTGACTTTC. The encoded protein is CASSHPARGRDRSIGANVLTF.

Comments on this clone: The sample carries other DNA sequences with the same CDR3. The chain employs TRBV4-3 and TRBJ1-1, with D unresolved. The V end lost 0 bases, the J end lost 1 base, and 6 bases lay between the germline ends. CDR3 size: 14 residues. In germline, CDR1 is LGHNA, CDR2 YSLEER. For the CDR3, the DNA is TGCGCCAGCAGCCAAGAACCTACGAACACTGAAGCTTTCTTT. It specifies CASSQEPTNTEAFF.

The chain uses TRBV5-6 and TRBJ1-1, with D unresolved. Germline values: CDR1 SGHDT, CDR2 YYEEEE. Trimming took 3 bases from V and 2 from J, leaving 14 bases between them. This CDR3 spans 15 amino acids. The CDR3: CASSWRLEENTEAFF. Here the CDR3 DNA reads TGTGCCAGCAGCTGGCGGTTAGAGGAAAACACTGAAGCTTTCTTT. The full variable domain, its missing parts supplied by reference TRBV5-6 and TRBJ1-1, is DAGVTQSPTHLIKTRGQQVTLRCSPKSGHDTVSWYQQALGQGPQFIFQYYEEEERQRGNFPDRFSGHQFPNYSSELNVNALLLGDSALYLCASSWRLEENTEAFFGQGTRLTVV.

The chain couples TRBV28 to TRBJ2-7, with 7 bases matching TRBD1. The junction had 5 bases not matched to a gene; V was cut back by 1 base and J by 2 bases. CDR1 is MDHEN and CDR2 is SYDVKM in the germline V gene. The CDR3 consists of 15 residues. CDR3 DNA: TGTGCCAGCAGTTTATCAGGGGGTTCTACCTACGAGCAGTACTTC. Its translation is CASSLSGGSTYEQYF.

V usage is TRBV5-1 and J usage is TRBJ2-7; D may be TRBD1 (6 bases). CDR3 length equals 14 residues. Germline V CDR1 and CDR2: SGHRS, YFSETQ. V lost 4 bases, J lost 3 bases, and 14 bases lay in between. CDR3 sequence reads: CASSPNRVDYEQYF. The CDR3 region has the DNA TGCGCCAGCAGCCCTAACAGGGTAGACTACGAGCAGTACTTC.

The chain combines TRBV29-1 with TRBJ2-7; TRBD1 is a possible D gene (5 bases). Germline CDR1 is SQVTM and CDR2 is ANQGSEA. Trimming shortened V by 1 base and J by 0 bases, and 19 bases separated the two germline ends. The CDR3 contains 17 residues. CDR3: CSVEALWGTTTSYEQYF. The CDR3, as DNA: TGCAGCGTTGAAGCGCTGTGGGGCACTACCACCTCCTACGAGCAGTACTTC.

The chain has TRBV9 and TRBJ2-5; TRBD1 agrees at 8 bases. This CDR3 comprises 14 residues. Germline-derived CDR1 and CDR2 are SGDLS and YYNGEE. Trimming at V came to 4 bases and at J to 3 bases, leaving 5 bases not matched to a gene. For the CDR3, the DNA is TGTGCCAGCAGCCCGGACAGGGAAGAAGAGACCCAGTACTTC. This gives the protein CASSPDREEETQYF.

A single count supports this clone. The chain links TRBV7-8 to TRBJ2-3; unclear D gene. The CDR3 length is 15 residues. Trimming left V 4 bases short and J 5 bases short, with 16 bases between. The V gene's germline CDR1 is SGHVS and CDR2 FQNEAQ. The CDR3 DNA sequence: TGTGCCAGCAGCTCCGAAGACTTATCCGTAGATACGCAGTATTTT. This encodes CASSSEDLSVDTQYF.